This note documents a single T cell receptor beta chain sequence. Method: immunoSEQ multiplex PCR; TCRdb's copy keeps in-frame clones and lacks some. Among fewer than 70,000 clones listed, about 86% were seen once. The data were taken from a study of technical replicates of blood from four donors. Trimming took off 5 bases at V and 5 bases at J, with 13 bases between the two ends. Germline assignment: CDR1 GTSNPN and CDR2 SVGIG (reference sequence). The CDR3 sequence is 13 residues long. The TCR comes from a human donor in good health. Some clones in this sample may be carry-over from other donors' samples. The sequenced sample was PBMCs. The rearrangement links TRBV30 to TRBJ2-1, with D unresolved. CDR3 sequence reads: CAWGALRDNEQFF. DNA of the CDR3: TGTGCCTGGGGTGCACTCCGGGACAATGAGCAGTTCTTC.